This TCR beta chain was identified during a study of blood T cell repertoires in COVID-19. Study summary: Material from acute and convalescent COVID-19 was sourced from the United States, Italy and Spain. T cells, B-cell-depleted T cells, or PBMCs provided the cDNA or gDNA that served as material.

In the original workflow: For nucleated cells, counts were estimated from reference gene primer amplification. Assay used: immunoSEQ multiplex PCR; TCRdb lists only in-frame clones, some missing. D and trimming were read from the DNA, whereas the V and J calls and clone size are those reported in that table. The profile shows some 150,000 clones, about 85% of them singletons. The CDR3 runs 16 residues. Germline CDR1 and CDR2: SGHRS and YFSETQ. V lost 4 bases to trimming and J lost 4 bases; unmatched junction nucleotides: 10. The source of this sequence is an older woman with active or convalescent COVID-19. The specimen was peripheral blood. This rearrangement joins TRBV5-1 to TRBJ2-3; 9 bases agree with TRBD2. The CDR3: CASSPGVAGAADTQYF. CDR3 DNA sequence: TGCGCCAGCAGCCCCGGGGTAGCGGGGGCGGCAGATACGCAGTATTTT.